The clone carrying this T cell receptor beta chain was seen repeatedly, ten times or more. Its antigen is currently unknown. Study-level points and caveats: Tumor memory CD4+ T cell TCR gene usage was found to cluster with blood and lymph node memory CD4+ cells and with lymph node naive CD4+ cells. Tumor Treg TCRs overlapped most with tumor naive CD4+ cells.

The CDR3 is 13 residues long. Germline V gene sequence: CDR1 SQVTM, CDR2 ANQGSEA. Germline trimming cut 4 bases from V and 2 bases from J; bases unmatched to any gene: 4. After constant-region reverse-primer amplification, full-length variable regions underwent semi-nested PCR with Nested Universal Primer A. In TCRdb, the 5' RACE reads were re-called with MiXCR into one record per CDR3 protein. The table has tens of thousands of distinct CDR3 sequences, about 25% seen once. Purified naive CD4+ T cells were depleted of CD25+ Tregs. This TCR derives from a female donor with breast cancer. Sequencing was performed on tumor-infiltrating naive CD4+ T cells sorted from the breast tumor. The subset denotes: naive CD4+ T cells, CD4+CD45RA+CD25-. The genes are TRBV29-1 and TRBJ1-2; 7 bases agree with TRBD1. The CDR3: CSVGQGQNYGYTF. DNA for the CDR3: TGCAGCGTTGGACAGGGTCAGAACTATGGCTACACCTTC.